This T cell receptor beta chain is drawn from a study of cytotoxic CD8 clonotypes in ibrutinib-treated CLL. CDR3 size: 14 residues. V gave up 3 bases and J gave up 4 bases; unmatched junction bases: 4. The germline V gene encodes CDR1 SGHDT and CDR2 YYEEEE. Clones were sequenced by immunoSEQ multiplex PCR, and TCRdb holds only the in-frame ones, with some missing. The table lists approximately 120,000 clones, 58% of them singletons. The material was PBMCs, obtained after 24 months of ibrutinib treatment. The chain links TRBV5-6 to TRBJ2-7; 10 bases agree with TRBD1. This TCR was sampled from a human donor with chronic lymphocytic leukemia. The chain's CDR3 is CASSSDRGRYEQYF. CDR3 nucleotide sequence: TGTGCCAGCAGCTCTGACAGGGGGCGGTACGAGCAGTACTTC.